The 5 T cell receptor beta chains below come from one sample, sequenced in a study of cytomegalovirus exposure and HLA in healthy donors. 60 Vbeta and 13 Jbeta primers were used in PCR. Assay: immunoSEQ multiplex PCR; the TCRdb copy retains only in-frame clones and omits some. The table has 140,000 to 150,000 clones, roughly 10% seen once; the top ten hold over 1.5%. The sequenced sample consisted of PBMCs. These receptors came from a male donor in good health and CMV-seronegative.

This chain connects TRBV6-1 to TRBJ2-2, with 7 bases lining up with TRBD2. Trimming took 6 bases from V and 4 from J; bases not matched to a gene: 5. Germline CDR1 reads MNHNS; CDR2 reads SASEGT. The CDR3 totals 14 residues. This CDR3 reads CASRWEGGTGELFF. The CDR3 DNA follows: TGTGCCAGCAGGTGGGAGGGCGGCACCGGGGAGCTGTTTTTT.

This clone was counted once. CDR3 nucleotides: TGTGCCAGCAGTGATAGCCCCGTACGACTACCCAGTTACTACAATGAGCAGTTCTTC. It translates to CASSDSPVRLPSYYNEQFF. The genes are TRBV2 and TRBJ2-1; TRBD2 might be the D (5 bases). The CDR3 extends over 19 amino acids. Between the trimmed V and J ends, which lost 3 bases and 3 bases, there was a span of 24 bases. Germline CDR1 reads SNHLY; CDR2 reads FYNNEI.

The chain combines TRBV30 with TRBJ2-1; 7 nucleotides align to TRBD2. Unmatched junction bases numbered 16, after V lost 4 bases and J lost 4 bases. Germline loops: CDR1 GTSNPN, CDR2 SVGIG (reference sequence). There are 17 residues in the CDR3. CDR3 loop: CAWKPFVSGLLYNEQFF. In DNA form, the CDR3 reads TGTGCCTGGAAGCCCTTTGTTTCGGGACTACTATACAATGAGCAGTTCTTC.

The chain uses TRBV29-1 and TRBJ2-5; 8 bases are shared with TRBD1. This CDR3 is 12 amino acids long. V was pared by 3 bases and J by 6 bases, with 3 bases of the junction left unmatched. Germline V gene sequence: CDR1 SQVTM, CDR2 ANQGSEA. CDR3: CSVETGVKTQYF. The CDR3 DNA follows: TGCAGCGTTGAGACAGGGGTAAAGACCCAGTACTTC.

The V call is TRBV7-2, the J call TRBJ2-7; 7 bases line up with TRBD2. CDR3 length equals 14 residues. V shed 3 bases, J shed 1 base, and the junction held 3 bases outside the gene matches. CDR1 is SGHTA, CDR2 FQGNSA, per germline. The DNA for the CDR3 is TGTGCCAGCAGCTTCGGGGGGAAATCCTACGAGCAGTACTTC. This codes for CASSFGGKSYEQYF.